There are a few counts of the clone carrying this TCR beta chain. Antigen specificity is unknown. The CDR3 is made up of 14 amino acids. Trimming stripped 8 bases from V and 0 bases from J, with 14 bases between. Germline CDR1 and CDR2: SNHLY and FYNNEI. This sample stems from a study of T cells in Graves' hyperthyroidism and ophthalmopathy. General study findings and limits: Researchers found most expanded thyroid clonotypes above 0.001 in blood as well. A model of 13 V-J pairs discriminated ophthalmopathy from stable hyperthyroidism.

RNA transcripts served as the template for amplifying TCR beta CDR3 regions. First-round RT-PCR targeting the TCR CDR3 was performed with the HTBI primer set. TCRdb passed the multiplex PCR reads through MiXCR, listing each CDR3 protein once. The table records about 610,000 distinct CDR3 sequences, roughly 15% of them present only once. Each diagnosis was grounded in clinical symptoms, serum thyroxine and TRAb, thyroid ultrasound, and orbital computed tomography. The TCR sequence derives from a woman aged 40 to 55 with Graves' ophthalmopathy. Material: blood. This chain uses TRBV2 with TRBJ2-7, with D perhaps TRBD2 (6 bases). CDR3 DNA: TGTGCCAGCGGGGCGGGGCTCCTCTCCTACGAGCAGTACTTC. Amino acids: CASGAGLLSYEQYF. Based on the CDR3 plus reference TRBV2 and TRBJ2-7, the full variable domain is EPEVTQTPSHQVTQMGQEVILRCVPISNHLYFYWYRQILGQKVEFLVSFYNNEISEKSEIFDDQFSVERPDGSNFTLKIRSTKLEDSAMYFCASGAGLLSYEQYFGPGTRLTVT.